This TCR beta chain appears in the sequencing data of a study of blood T cell repertoires in COVID-19. About the research overall: Whether acute or convalescent, the COVID-19 samples came from the United States, Italy and Spain.

V lost 2 bases and J 2 bases, leaving 7 bases between the germline ends. The CDR3 extends over 13 amino acids. Germline CDR1 SNHLY, CDR2 FYNNEI. The method was immunoSEQ multiplex PCR; TCRdb's version includes in-frame clones alone and lacks a portion of them. The sample contains 470,000 or so clones, 80% to 90% of which appear only once. The gene calls are TRBV2 and TRBJ2-7; D possibly corresponds to TRBD2 (6 bases). The sequenced sample was peripheral blood. This clonotype originated in a human donor in a cohort sampled during active COVID-19. CDR3 bases: TGTGCCAGCAGTGAACCGGGGGCCTACGAGCAGTACTTC. As protein: CASSEPGAYEQYF.